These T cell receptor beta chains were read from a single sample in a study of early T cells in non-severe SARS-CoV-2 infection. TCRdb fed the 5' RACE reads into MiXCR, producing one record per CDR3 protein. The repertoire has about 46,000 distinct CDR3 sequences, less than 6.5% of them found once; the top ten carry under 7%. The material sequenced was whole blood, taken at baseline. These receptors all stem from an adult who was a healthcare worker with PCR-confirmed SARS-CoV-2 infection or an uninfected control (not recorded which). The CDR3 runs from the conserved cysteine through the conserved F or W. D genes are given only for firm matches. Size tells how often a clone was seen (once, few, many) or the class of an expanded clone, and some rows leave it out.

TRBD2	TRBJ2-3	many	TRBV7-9	CASSPLLAGGITDTQYF	TGTGCCAGCAGCCCGCTACTAGCGGGAGGGATCACAGATACGCAGTATTTT
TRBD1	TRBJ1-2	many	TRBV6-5	CASSYLGQSNYGYTF	TGTGCCAGCAGTTACTTGGGACAGAGTAACTATGGCTACACCTTC
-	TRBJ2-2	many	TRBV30	CAWSPGTGELFF	TGTGCCTGGAGTCCTGGGACCGGGGAGCTGTTTTTT
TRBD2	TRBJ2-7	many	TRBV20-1	CSAGPLGSGRSYEQYF	TGCAGTGCTGGGCCTCTTGGGAGCGGGAGATCCTACGAGCAGTACTTC
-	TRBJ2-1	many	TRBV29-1	CSVEVAFAEQFF	TGCAGCGTTGAGGTAGCCTTCGCGGAGCAGTTCTTC
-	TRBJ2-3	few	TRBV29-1	CSPRDPFTDTQYF	TGCAGTCCCCGGGACCCTTTCACAGATACGCAGTATTTT
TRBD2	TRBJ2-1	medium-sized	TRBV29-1	CSVERESGSSDEQFF	TGCAGCGTTGAAAGGGAGAGCGGGAGCTCCGATGAGCAGTTCTTC
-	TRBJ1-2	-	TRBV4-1	CASSEGDPQPTSYGYTF	TGCGCCAGCAGCGAGGGGGACCCTCAACCCACTAGCTATGGCTACACCTTC
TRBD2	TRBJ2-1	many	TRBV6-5	CASSYSGAGAGNEQFF	TGTGCCAGCAGTTACTCGGGAGCGGGAGCGGGCAATGAGCAGTTCTTC
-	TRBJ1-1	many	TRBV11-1	CASRNLSPRGTEAFF	TGTGCCAGCAGAAACTTAAGTCCGAGGGGCACTGAAGCTTTCTTT
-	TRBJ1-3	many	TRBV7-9	CASSLALAGTGNTIYF	TGTGCCAGCAGCTTAGCTTTAGCGGGTACTGGAAACACCATATATTTT
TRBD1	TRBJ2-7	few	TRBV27	CASSLYGQGVGYEQYF	TGTGCCAGCAGTTTATACGGACAGGGGGTCGGGTACGAGCAGTACTTC
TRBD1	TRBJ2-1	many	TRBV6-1	CASNDRGSYNEQFF	TGTGCCAGCAATGACAGGGGATCCTACAATGAGCAGTTCTTC
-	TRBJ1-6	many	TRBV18	CASSPGEAYNSPLHF	TGTGCCAGCTCACCAGGGGAGGCCTATAATTCACCCCTCCACTTT
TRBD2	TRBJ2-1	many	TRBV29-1	CSVVRGVVNNEQFF	TGCAGCGTTGTCCGGGGGGTTGTGAACAATGAGCAGTTCTTC
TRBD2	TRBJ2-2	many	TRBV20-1	CSARAEREGLHTGELFF	TGCAGTGCTAGAGCCGAGCGGGAGGGCCTGCACACCGGGGAGCTGTTTTTT
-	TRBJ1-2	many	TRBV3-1	CASSQGRQYGYTF	TGTGCCAGCAGCCAAGGGAGACAGTATGGCTACACCTTC
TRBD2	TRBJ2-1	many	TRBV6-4	CASSDRASGSTYNEQFF	TGTGCCAGCAGTGACAGGGCTAGCGGGAGCACCTACAATGAGCAGTTCTTC
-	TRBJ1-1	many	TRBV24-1	CATSDPNTEAFF	TGTGCCACCAGTGATCCGAACACTGAAGCTTTCTTT
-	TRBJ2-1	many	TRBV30	CAWSEGRGSNEQFF	TGTGCCTGGAGTGAGGGAAGGGGCTCCAATGAGCAGTTCTTC
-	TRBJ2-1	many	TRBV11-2	CASSFGQGDPRRFFF	TGTGCCAGCAGCTTTGGGCAAGGGGACCCCCGAAGGTTTTTCTTC
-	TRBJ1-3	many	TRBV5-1	CASSLGPSGNTIYF	TGCGCCAGCAGCCTGGGACCCTCTGGAAACACCATATATTTT
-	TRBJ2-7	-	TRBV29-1	CSASGTGSYEQYF	TGCAGCGCCTCCGGCACAGGGAGCTACGAGCAGTACTTC
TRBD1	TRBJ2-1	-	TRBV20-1	CSALTGGRSSYNEQFF	TGCAGTGCTCTAACAGGGGGCCGGAGCTCCTACAATGAGCAGTTCTTC
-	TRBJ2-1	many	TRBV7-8	CASTPRRDYNEQFF	TGTGCCAGCACCCCGCGGCGGGACTACAATGAGCAGTTCTTC
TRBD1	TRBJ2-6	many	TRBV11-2	CASSIKPPGTGHSGANVLTF	TGTGCCAGCAGCATTAAGCCTCCCGGGACAGGGCACTCTGGGGCCAACGTCCTGACTTTC